This record covers a single TCR beta chain. This record belongs to a study of cytomegalovirus exposure and HLA in healthy donors. Trimming pared 3 bases from V and 8 bases from J, leaving 10 bases between. The CDR3 sequence is 12 residues long. Germline assignment: CDR1 KGHSH and CDR2 LQKENI. The PCR made use of 60 Vbeta and 13 Jbeta primers. The assay was immunoSEQ multiplex PCR, and TCRdb's table has in-frame clones only and misses some. The table lists approximately 210,000 clones, around 87% of them singletons, with 1.5% to 2% in the top ten. Input material: PBMCs. The source of this sequence is a woman between 18 and 29 years old in good health and CMV-seronegative. V is TRBV18 and J is TRBJ1-1; a possible D gene is TRBD1 (5 bases). The DNA for the CDR3 is TGTGCCAGCTCACCGCAGGGATCCGAAGCTTTCTTT. Its protein product is CASSPQGSEAFF. Together with reference TRBV18 and TRBJ1-1, the CDR3 gives the full variable domain: NAGVMQNPRHLVRRRGQEARLRCSPMKGHSHVYWYRQLPEEGLKFMVYLQKENIIDESGMPKERFSAEFPKEGPSILRIQQVVRGDSAAYFCASSPQGSEAFFGQGTRLTVV.